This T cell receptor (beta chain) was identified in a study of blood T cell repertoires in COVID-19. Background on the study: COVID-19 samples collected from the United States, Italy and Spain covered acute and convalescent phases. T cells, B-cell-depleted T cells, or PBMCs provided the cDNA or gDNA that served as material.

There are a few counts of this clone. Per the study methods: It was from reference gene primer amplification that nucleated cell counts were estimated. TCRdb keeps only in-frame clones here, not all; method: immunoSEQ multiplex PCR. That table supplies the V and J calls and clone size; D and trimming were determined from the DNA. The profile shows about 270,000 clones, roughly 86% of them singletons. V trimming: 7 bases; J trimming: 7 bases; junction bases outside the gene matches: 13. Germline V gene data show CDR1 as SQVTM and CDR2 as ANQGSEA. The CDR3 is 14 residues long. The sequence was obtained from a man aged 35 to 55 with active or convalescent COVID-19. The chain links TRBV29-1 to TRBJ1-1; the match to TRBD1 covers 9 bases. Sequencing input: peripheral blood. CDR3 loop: CSAWGLQGANEAFF. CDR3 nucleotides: TGCAGCGCCTGGGGACTACAGGGGGCGAATGAAGCTTTCTTT. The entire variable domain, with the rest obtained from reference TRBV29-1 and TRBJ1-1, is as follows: SAVISQKPSRDICQRGTSLTIQCQVDSQVTMMFWYRQQPGQSLTLIATANQGSEATYESGFVIDKFPISRPNLTFSTLTVSNMSPEDSSIYLCSAWGLQGANEAFFGQGTRLTVV.